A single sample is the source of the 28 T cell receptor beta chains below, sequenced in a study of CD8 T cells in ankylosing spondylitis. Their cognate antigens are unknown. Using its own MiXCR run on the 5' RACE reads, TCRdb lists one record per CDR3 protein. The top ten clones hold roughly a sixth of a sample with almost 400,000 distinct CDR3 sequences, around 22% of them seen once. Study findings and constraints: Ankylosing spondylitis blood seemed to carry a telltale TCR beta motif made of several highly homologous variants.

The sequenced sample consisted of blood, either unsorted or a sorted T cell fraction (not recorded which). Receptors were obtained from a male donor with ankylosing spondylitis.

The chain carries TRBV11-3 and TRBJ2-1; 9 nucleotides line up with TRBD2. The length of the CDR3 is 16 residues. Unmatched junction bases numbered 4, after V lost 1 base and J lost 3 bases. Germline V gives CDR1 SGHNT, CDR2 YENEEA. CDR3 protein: CASSLGTSADYNEQFF. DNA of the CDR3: TGTGCCAGCAGCTTAGGGACTAGCGCTGACTACAATGAGCAGTTCTTC.

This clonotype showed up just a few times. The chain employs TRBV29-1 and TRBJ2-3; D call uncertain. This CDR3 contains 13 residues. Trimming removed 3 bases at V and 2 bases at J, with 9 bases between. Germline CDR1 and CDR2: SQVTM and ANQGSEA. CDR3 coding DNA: TGCAGCGTTGAGGGAATTCCCACAGATACGCAGTATTTT. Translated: CSVEGIPTDTQYF.

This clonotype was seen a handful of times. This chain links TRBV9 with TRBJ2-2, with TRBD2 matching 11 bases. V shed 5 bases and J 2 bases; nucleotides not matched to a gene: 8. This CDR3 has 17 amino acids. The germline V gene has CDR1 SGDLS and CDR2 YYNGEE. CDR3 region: CASSGTSGRFNTGELFF. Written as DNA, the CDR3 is TGTGCCAGCAGTGGGACTAGCGGCCGCTTCAACACCGGGGAGCTGTTTTTT. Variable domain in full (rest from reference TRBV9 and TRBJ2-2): DSGVTQTPKHLITATGQRVTLRCSPRSGDLSVYWYQQSLDQGLQFLIQYYNGEERAKGNILERFSAQQFPDLHSELNLSSLELGDSALYFCASSGTSGRFNTGELFFGEGSRLTVL.

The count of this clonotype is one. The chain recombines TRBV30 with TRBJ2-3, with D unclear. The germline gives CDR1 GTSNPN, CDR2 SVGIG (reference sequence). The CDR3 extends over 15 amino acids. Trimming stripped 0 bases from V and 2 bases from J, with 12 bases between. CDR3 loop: CAWSVLPGATDTQYF. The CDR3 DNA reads TGTGCCTGGAGTGTACTTCCCGGCGCCACAGATACGCAGTATTTT.

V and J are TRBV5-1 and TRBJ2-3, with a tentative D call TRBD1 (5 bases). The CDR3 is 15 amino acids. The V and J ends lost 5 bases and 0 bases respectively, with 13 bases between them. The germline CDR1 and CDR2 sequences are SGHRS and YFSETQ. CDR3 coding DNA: TGCGCCAGCAGTTTTCAGGGCCCTAGCACAGATACGCAGTATTTT. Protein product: CASSFQGPSTDTQYF.

As DNA, the CDR3 is TGCAGCGTTGACCATGGTACGCAGTATTTT. Protein product: CSVDHGTQYF. The genes are TRBV29-1 and TRBJ2-3, with unresolved D. The V gene lost 3 bases and the J gene lost 8 bases, with 6 bases spanning the gap. The CDR3 spans 10 residues. Germline CDR1 is SQVTM and CDR2 is ANQGSEA.

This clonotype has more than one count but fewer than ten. The CDR3 nucleotides read TGTGCTAGTGGTACAGGGGTCAGGGGCGCAGATACGCAGTATTTT. This translates into CASGTGVRGADTQYF. The chain links TRBV12-5 to TRBJ2-3; 7 bases align to TRBD1. This CDR3 is built from 15 residues. V lost 5 bases, J lost 4 bases, and 9 bases stayed unmatched. Germline V gives CDR1 LGHNT, CDR2 FRNRAP.

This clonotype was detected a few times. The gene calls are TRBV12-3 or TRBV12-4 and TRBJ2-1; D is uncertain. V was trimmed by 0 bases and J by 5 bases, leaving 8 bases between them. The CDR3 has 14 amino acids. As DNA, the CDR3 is TGTGCCAGCAGTTTAGCAGTAGGCAACAATGAGCAGTTCTTC. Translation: CASSLAVGNNEQFF.

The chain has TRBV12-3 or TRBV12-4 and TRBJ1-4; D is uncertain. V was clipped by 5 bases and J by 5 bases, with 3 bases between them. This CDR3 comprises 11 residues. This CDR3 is CASSPNEKLFF. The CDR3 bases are TGTGCCAGCAGTCCCAATGAAAAACTGTTTTTT.

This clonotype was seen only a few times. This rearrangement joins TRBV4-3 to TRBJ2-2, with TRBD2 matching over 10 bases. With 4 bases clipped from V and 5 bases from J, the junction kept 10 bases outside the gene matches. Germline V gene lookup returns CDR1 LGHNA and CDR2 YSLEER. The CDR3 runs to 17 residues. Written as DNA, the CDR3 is TGCGCCAGCAGCCGAGTCCTAGCGGGAGAAGGAACCGGGGAGCTGTTTTTT. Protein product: CASSRVLAGEGTGELFF.

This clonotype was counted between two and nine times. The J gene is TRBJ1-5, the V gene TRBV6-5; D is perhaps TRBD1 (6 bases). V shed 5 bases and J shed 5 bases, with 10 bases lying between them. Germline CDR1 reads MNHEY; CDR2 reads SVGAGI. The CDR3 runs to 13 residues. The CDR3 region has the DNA TGTGCCAGCAGTAACAGGGAAGATCAGCCCCAGCATTTT. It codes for CASSNREDQPQHF.

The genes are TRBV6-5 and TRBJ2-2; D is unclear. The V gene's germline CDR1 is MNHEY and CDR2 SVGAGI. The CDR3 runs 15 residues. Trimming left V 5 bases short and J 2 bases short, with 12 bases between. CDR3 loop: CASSTLGLNTGELFF. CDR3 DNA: TGTGCCAGCAGTACTCTAGGATTAAACACCGGGGAGCTGTTTTTT.

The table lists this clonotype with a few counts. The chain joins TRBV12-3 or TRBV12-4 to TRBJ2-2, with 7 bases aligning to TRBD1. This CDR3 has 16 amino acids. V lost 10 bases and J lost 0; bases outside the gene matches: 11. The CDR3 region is CATKDAGTANTGELFF. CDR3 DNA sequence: TGTGCCACCAAGGACGCCGGGACAGCGAACACCGGGGAGCTGTTTTTT.

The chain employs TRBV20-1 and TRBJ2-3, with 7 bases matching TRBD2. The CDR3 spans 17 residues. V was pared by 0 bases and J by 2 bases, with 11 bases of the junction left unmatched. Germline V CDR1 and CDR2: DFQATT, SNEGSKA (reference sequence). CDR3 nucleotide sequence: TGCAGTGCTAGAGATTCCCGTAGCGGGCCCCCCACAGATACGCAGTATTTT. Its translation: CSARDSRSGPPTDTQYF.

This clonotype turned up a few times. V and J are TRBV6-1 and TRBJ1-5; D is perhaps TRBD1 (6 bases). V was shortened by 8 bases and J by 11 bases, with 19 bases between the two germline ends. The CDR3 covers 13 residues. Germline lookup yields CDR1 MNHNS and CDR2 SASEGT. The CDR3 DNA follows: TGTGCCAGCGTCCCCGGGGGGGGCTGGGCCCAGCATTTT. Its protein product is CASVPGGGWAQHF.

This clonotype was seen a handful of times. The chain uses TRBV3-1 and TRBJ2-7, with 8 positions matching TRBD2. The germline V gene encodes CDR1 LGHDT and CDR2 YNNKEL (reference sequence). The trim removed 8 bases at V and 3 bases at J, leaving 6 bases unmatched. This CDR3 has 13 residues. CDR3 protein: CASGSGSGYEQYF. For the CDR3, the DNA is TGTGCCAGCGGAAGCGGGAGCGGCTACGAGCAGTACTTC.

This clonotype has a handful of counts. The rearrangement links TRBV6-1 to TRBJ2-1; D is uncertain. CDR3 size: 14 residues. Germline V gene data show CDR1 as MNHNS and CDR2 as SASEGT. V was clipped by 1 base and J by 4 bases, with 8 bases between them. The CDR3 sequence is CASSEVARYNEQFF. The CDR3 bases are TGTGCCAGCAGTGAAGTGGCTAGGTACAATGAGCAGTTCTTC.

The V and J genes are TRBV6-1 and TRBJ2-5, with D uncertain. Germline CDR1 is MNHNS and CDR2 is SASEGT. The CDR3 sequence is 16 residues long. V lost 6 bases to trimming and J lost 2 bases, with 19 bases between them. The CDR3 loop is CASRSYRWNKQETQYF. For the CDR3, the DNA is TGTGCCAGCAGATCATACCGGTGGAATAAGCAAGAGACCCAGTACTTC.

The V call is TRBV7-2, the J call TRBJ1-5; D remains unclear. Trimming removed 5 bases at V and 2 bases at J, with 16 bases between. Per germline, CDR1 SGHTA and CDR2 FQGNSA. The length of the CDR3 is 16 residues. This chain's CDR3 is CASSLQAGEGNQPQHF. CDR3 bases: TGTGCCAGCAGCCTCCAAGCCGGGGAAGGCAATCAGCCCCAGCATTTT.

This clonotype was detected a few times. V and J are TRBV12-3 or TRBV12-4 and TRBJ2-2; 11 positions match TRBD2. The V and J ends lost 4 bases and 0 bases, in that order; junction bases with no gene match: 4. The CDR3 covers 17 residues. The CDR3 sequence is CASSSGTSGANTGELFF. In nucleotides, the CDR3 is TGTGCCAGCAGTTCCGGGACTAGCGGCGCGAACACCGGGGAGCTGTTTTTT.

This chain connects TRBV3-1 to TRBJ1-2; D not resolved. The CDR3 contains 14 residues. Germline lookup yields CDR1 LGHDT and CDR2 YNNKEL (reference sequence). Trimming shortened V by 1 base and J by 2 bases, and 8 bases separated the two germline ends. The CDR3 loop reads CASSQVMRNYGYTF. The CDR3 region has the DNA TGTGCCAGCAGCCAAGTCATGAGAAACTATGGCTACACCTTC.

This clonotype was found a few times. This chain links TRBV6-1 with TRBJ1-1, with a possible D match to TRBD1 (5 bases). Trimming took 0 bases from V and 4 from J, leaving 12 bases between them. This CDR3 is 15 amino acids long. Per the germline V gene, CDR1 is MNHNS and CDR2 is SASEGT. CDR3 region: CASSEAATGGTEAFF. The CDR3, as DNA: TGTGCCAGCAGTGAAGCCGCTACAGGAGGCACTGAAGCTTTCTTT.

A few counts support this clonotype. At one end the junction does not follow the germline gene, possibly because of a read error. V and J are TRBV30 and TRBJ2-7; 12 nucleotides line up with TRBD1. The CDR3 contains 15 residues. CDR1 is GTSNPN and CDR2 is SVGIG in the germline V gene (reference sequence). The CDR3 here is CAWSIHTGTGGPRSF. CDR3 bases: TGTGCCTGGAGTATACACACCGGGACAGGGGGCCCCCGGTCCTTC.

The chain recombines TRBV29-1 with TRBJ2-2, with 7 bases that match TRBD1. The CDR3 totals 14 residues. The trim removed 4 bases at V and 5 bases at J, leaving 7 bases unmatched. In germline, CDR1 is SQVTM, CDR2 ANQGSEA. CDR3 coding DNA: TGCAGCGTTGGAAGGCAGGGGGTGACCGGGGAGCTGTTTTTT. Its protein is CSVGRQGVTGELFF.

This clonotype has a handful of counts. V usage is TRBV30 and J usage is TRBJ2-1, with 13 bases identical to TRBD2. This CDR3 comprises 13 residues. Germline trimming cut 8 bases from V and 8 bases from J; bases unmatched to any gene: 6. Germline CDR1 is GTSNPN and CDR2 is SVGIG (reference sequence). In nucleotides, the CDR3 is TGTGCCGGATGGACTAGCGGGAGTTATGAGCAGTTCTTC. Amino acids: CAGWTSGSYEQFF.

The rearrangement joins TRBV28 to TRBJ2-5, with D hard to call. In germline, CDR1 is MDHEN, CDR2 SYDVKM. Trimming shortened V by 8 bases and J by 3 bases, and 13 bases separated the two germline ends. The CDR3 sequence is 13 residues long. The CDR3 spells CASCSDTKETQYF. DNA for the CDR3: TGTGCCAGCTGCTCCGACACGAAAGAGACCCAGTACTTC. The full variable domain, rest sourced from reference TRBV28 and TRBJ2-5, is DVKVTQSSRYLVKRTGEKVFLECVQDMDHENMFWYRQDPGLGLRLIYFSYDVKMKEKGDIPEGYSVSREKKERFSLILESASTNQTSMYLCASCSDTKETQYFGPGTRLLVL.

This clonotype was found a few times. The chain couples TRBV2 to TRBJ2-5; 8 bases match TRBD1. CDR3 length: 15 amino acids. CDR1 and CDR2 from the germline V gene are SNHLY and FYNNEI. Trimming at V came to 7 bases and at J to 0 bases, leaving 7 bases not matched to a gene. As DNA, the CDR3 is TGTGCCAGCACCCAGGACAGGGCGTACCAAGAGACCCAGTACTTC. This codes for CASTQDRAYQETQYF.

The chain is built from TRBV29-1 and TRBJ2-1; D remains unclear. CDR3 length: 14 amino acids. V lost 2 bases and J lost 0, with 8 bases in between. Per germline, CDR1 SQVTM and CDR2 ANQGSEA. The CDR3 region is CSVESRRSYNEQFF. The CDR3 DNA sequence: TGCAGCGTTGAAAGCCGACGCTCCTACAATGAGCAGTTCTTC.